Listed below are T cell receptor beta chains from one sample, sequenced in a study of IL-17A CD8 T cells in psoriatic arthritis synovium. Sequencing was performed with immunoSEQ multiplex PCR; in TCRdb, only in-frame clones are kept and a portion is missing. The data show about 1,900 clones, about 70% seen once. Source material: memory CD8+ T cells from synovial fluid. The receptors were sampled from a human donor with psoriatic arthritis. The CDR3 runs from the conserved cysteine through the conserved F or W. The D gene is left open where the match is weak. For some rows the clone size is stated as once, few or many, or as a class when expanded; others skip it.

V: TRBV4-1; size: .; D: .; J: TRBJ1-5; length: 15; CDR3: CASSQDYGDRQPQHF; DNA: TGCGCCAGCAGCCAAGACTACGGGGACCGACAGCCCCAGCATTTT
V: TRBV4-2; size: .; D: .; J: TRBJ1-2; length: 15; CDR3: CASSQGIPSFYGYTF; DNA: TGTGCCAGCAGCCAAGGGATTCCGTCTTTTTATGGCTACACCTTC
V: TRBV7-3; size: few; D: .; J: TRBJ1-6; length: 13; CDR3: CASSSTSYSPLHF; DNA: TGTGCCAGCAGCTCCACCTCCTATTCACCCCTCCACTTT
V: TRBV5-4; size: .; D: .; J: TRBJ2-1; length: 11; CDR3: CASSLLSEQFF; DNA: TGTGCCAGCAGCTTATTAAGTGAGCAGTTCTTC
V: TRBV4-3; size: .; D: .; J: TRBJ1-2; length: 13; CDR3: CASRQGSRYGYTF; DNA: TGCGCCAGCAGACAGGGATCGAGGTATGGCTACACCTTC
V: TRBV7-9; size: .; D: TRBD1; J: TRBJ1-1; length: 14; CDR3: CAGGLQGARTEAFF; DNA: TGTGCCGGGGGATTACAGGGGGCGCGGACTGAAGCTTTCTTT
V: TRBV4-3; size: .; D: .; J: TRBJ2-7; length: 15; CDR3: CASSLLIDGAYEQYF; DNA: TGCGCCAGCAGCCTTCTCATCGACGGGGCCTACGAGCAGTACTTC
V: TRBV16; size: .; D: .; J: TRBJ2-7; length: 14; CDR3: CASSPLQENYEQYF; DNA: TGTGCCAGCAGCCCTTTGCAGGAGAACTACGAGCAGTACTTC
V: TRBV11-1; size: .; D: .; J: TRBJ1-5; length: 13; CDR3: CASSLTGGQPQHF; DNA: TGTGCCAGCAGCTTAACGGGGGGCCAGCCCCAGCATTTT
V: TRBV11-2; size: .; D: .; J: TRBJ2-5; length: 16; CDR3: CASSPRWGLSGETQYF; DNA: TGTGCCAGCAGCCCCCGGTGGGGGCTAAGTGGGGAGACCCAGTACTTC
V: TRBV27; size: .; D: .; J: TRBJ1-5; length: 13; CDR3: CASSRGLDQPQHF; DNA: TGTGCCAGCAGTAGGGGGTTGGATCAGCCCCAGCATTTT
V: TRBV6-5; size: .; D: .; J: TRBJ2-5; length: 15; CDR3: CASSYAGGPQETQYF; DNA: TGTGCCAGCAGTTACGCAGGAGGACCCCAAGAGACCCAGTACTTC
V: TRBV7-6; size: .; D: TRBD1; J: TRBJ2-7; length: 11; CDR3: CASSSGQQQYF; DNA: TGTGCCAGCAGCTCGGGACAGCAGCAGTACTTC
V: TRBV19; size: .; D: .; J: TRBJ1-4; length: 16; CDR3: CASSMFEGATNEKLFF; DNA: TGTGCCAGTAGTATGTTTGAGGGTGCAACTAATGAAAAACTGTTTTTT
V: TRBV7-6; size: .; D: TRBD1; J: TRBJ1-1; length: 13; CDR3: CASSLEGAAEAFF; DNA: TGTGCCAGCAGCTTAGAGGGGGCCGCTGAAGCTTTCTTT
V: TRBV4-2; size: .; D: .; J: TRBJ2-3; length: 19; CDR3: CASSQEALLQYSSTDTQYF; DNA: TGTGCCAGCAGCCAAGAGGCCTTGCTACAATACTCTAGCACAGATACGCAGTATTTT
V: TRBV6-5; size: .; D: .; J: TRBJ1-3; length: 16; CDR3: CASSYRDDNPGNTIYF; DNA: TGTGCCAGCAGTTACAGGGACGACAATCCTGGAAACACCATATATTTT
V: TRBV30; size: .; D: .; J: TRBJ2-4; length: 12; CDR3: CAWSSGPNIQYF; DNA: TGTGCCTGGAGTTCCGGGCCGAACATTCAGTACTTC
V: TRBV4-2; size: .; D: .; J: TRBJ1-2; length: 13; CDR3: CASTLQANYGYTF; DNA: TGTGCCAGCACCTTACAAGCTAACTATGGCTACACCTTC
V: TRBV29-1; size: .; D: TRBD1; J: TRBJ2-7; length: 13; CDR3: CSVGQGAAYEQYF; DNA: TGCAGCGTTGGACAGGGGGCGGCCTACGAGCAGTACTTC
V: TRBV6-5; size: .; D: .; J: TRBJ2-2; length: 16; CDR3: CASSYSPGLNTGELFF; DNA: TGTGCCAGCAGTTACTCTCCGGGTTTGAACACCGGGGAGCTGTTTTTT
V: TRBV6-5; size: once; D: .; J: TRBJ1-6; length: 14; CDR3: CASSRWGNNSPLHF; DNA: TGTGCCAGCAGTCGGTGGGGGAATAATTCACCCCTCCACTTT
V: TRBV9; size: few; D: .; J: TRBJ2-1; length: 16; CDR3: CASNELGGAGRNEQFF; DNA: TGTGCCAGCAATGAGCTGGGTGGGGCTGGGAGAAATGAGCAGTTCTTC
V: TRBV27; size: once; D: .; J: TRBJ2-7; length: 12; CDR3: CASSRSSYEQYF; DNA: TGTGCCAGCAGCCGAAGCTCCTACGAGCAGTACTTC
V: TRBV6-5; size: once; D: TRBD1; J: TRBJ2-7; length: 14; CDR3: CASSLGQGGYEQYF; DNA: TGTGCCAGCAGCCTTGGACAGGGGGGGTACGAGCAGTACTTC
V: TRBV10-1; size: .; D: .; J: TRBJ2-4; length: 14; CDR3: CASSEGGPKNIQYF; DNA: TGCGCCAGCAGTGAGGGTGGCCCCAAAAACATTCAGTACTTC
V: TRBV6-1; size: .; D: .; J: TRBJ1-5; length: 15; CDR3: CASSEAGLRNQPQHF; DNA: TGTGCCAGCAGTGAAGCAGGACTCCGCAATCAGCCCCAGCATTTT
V: TRBV7-9; size: .; D: TRBD1; J: TRBJ2-3; length: 13; CDR3: CAIRDSGLVTQYF; DNA: TGTGCCATCCGGGACAGTGGGCTGGTTACGCAGTATTTT
V: TRBV27; size: .; D: .; J: TRBJ2-1; length: 14; CDR3: CASSSGDSYNEQFF; DNA: TGTGCCAGCAGTTCCGGGGACTCCTACAATGAGCAGTTCTTC
V: TRBV4-3; size: once; D: TRBD1; J: TRBJ1-1; length: 15; CDR3: CASSQKTGGVPEAFF; DNA: TGCGCCAGCAGCCAGAAGACAGGGGGAGTGCCTGAAGCTTTCTTT
V: TRBV11-2; size: .; D: TRBD2; J: TRBJ2-2; length: 17; CDR3: CASSSRGGHTNTGELFF; DNA: TGTGCCAGCAGCTCCCGGGGGGGGCACACAAACACCGGGGAGCTGTTTTTT
V: TRBV2; size: .; D: TRBD2; J: TRBJ2-1; length: 16; CDR3: CASSQSGGVSYNEQFF; DNA: TGTGCCAGCAGTCAAAGCGGGGGGGTCTCCTACAATGAGCAGTTCTTC
V: TRBV4-3; size: few; D: .; J: TRBJ2-1; length: 15; CDR3: CASSQDGNRYNEQFF; DNA: TGCGCCAGCAGCCAAGATGGGAACAGATACAATGAGCAGTTCTTC
V: TRBV19; size: .; D: .; J: TRBJ2-2; length: 13; CDR3: CAIQTSGTGELFF; DNA: TGTGCCATCCAAACTAGTGGCACCGGGGAGCTGTTTTTT
V: TRBV2; size: few; D: TRBD1; J: TRBJ1-5; length: 15; CDR3: CASRDGTGGYQPQHF; DNA: TGTGCCAGCAGAGACGGGACAGGGGGCTATCAGCCCCAGCATTTT
V: TRBV19; size: .; D: .; J: TRBJ1-3; length: 15; CDR3: CASSIGQAHGNTIYF; DNA: TGTGCCAGTAGTATTGGTCAGGCGCATGGAAACACCATATATTTT
V: TRBV5-1; size: .; D: TRBD1; J: TRBJ2-5; length: 15; CDR3: CASSLTDQGVETQYF; DNA: TGCGCCAGCAGCTTGACTGATCAGGGGGTAGAGACCCAGTACTTC
V: TRBV11-2; size: .; D: TRBD2; J: TRBJ2-7; length: 16; CDR3: CASSPRTSGGDDEQYF; DNA: TGTGCCAGCAGCCCGAGGACTAGCGGGGGGGACGACGAGCAGTACTTC
V: TRBV19; size: .; D: .; J: TRBJ1-1; length: 13; CDR3: CASSILGDTEAFF; DNA: TGTGCCAGTAGTATTCTAGGGGACACTGAAGCTTTCTTT
V: TRBV7-8; size: .; D: TRBD1; J: TRBJ2-5; length: 15; CDR3: CASRLDRAPGETQYF; DNA: TGTGCCAGCAGACTGGACAGGGCCCCTGGAGAGACCCAGTACTTC
V: TRBV7-8; size: .; D: TRBD1; J: TRBJ2-7; length: 15; CDR3: CASSLVQGPSYEQYF; DNA: TGTGCCAGCAGCTTAGTACAGGGGCCCTCCTACGAGCAGTACTTC
V: TRBV13; size: few; D: .; J: TRBJ1-5; length: 14; CDR3: CASSLRSLNQPQHF; DNA: TGTGCCAGCAGCTTGAGGTCTCTCAATCAGCCCCAGCATTTT
V: TRBV2; size: .; D: TRBD1; J: TRBJ1-2; length: 17; CDR3: CASSEAGTGKVGYGYTF; DNA: TGTGCCAGCAGTGAAGCGGGGACAGGGAAAGTCGGGTATGGCTACACCTTC
V: TRBV19; size: .; D: .; J: TRBJ2-7; length: 16; CDR3: CASSIGGGVVSYEQYF; DNA: TGTGCCAGTAGTATAGGTGGCGGGGTTGTATCCTACGAGCAGTACTTC
V: TRBV28; size: .; D: .; J: TRBJ2-1; length: 16; CDR3: CASSGGSRDFYNEQFF; DNA: TGTGCCAGCAGTGGGGGCTCCCGGGACTTTTACAATGAGCAGTTCTTC
V: TRBV2; size: few; D: .; J: TRBJ1-5; length: 15; CDR3: CASSVMVGLNQPQHF; DNA: TGTGCCAGCAGTGTGATGGTAGGGCTCAATCAGCCCCAGCATTTT
V: TRBV7-8; size: .; D: .; J: TRBJ2-7; length: 15; CDR3: CASSRPDRPIYEQYF; DNA: TGTGCCAGCAGCCGACCCGACAGACCTATCTACGAGCAGTACTTC
V: TRBV27; size: .; D: .; J: TRBJ2-4; length: 14; CDR3: CASSLLGSKNIQYF; DNA: TGTGCCAGCAGTTTACTGGGGAGCAAAAACATTCAGTACTTC
V: TRBV2; size: few; D: .; J: TRBJ1-1; length: 13; CDR3: CASSEATGPEAFF; DNA: TGTGCCAGCAGTGAGGCAACAGGGCCTGAAGCTTTCTTT
V: TRBV30; size: few; D: .; J: TRBJ2-3; length: 11; CDR3: CAWNPGYTQYF; DNA: TGTGCCTGGAACCCGGGGTATACGCAGTATTTT
V: TRBV4-2; size: .; D: .; J: TRBJ2-7; length: 16; CDR3: CASSSIILPEGYEQYF; DNA: TGTGCCAGCAGCTCGATAATCCTGCCGGAGGGGTACGAGCAGTACTTC
V: TRBV20-1; size: .; D: .; J: TRBJ1-2; length: 10; CDR3: CSAPVHGYTF; DNA: TGCAGTGCTCCGGTTCATGGCTACACCTTC